These T cell receptor beta chains were read from a single sample in a study of lymphopenia after photon versus proton radiotherapy. Sequencing used immunoSEQ multiplex PCR; TCRdb keeps in-frame clones, though not all of them. The sample lists tens of thousands of clones, 92% occurring once. The input for sequencing was peripheral blood, taken from a patient treated with photon-based radiotherapy. Receptors were obtained from a man aged 60-69 years with cholangiocarcinoma. CDR3s include the opening cysteine and the closing phenylalanine or tryptophan. Only some rows state a clone size, as once, few, many or a class for expanded clones.

v_call cdr3_length clone_size cdr3_aa
TRBV7-3 15 NA CASSPTGQGEEKLFF
TRBV7-3 15 once CASSSGQDAYNEQFF
TRBV7-9 18 once CASSWQGSRYSGANVLTF
TRBV5-1 14 NA CASSRAATNEKLFF
TRBV5-1 18 NA CASTLTGTSFLGDNEQFF
TRBV7-9 12 NA CASSAVSQPQHF
TRBV19 14 NA CASTRGLNTGELFF
TRBV10-3 12 NA CAIRGQGSEQYF
TRBV9 17 NA CASSVEAGSSGANVLTF
TRBV19 13 NA CASTTGGGNTIYF
TRBV12-5 15 NA CASGLGTGGYNEQFF
TRBV9 14 NA CASSVTGRAETQYF
TRBV5-4 13 NA CASSRQGGYGYTF
TRBV6-1 14 NA CATAVMSLTGELFF
TRBV18 17 NA CASSPGSGRQNTGELFF
TRBV28 14 medium-sized CASSLEGGWYEQYF
TRBV13 16 NA CASSLGHLSSYNEQFF
TRBV9 14 NA CASSGTGGTYGYTF
TRBV4-1 15 NA CASSQGTSGDETQYF
TRBV4-2 15 few CASSQGYGVHTPLHF
TRBV19 17 NA CASSIVPGQVIYNEQFF
TRBV27 14 NA CASSLPGLAKTQYF
TRBV6-6 15 once CASSYSGYSNQPQHF
TRBV4-1 12 NA CASSYGPYGYTF
TRBV4-2 16 NA CASSQDRGSGSYEQYF
TRBV19 14 once CASSGRGSNQPQHF
TRBV28 12 NA CASSLLRHLLFF
TRBV6-5 15 NA CASSYRDSSSYEQYF
TRBV5-1 13 NA CASSPGTVGELFF
TRBV5-1 16 NA CASSLGVFQSYNEQFF
TRBV6-1 14 NA CASSEGGPEETQYF
TRBV10-1 14 NA CASSESTTLGGYTF
TRBV28 14 NA CASSRTQSTETQYF
TRBV11-2 14 NA CASSLRAGPYEQYF
TRBV6-6 13 NA CASSFTQGDGYTF
TRBV19 15 NA CASSIRTDNTGELFF
TRBV5-4 15 NA CASSLGGGGSYGYTF
TRBV7-9 12 NA CASSSLQETQYF
TRBV5-1 15 NA CASSWTTGDNQPQHF
TRBV10-3 14 NA CAIRKDRSNEKLFF
TRBV29-1 14 NA CSVSGPNSGNEQFF
TRBV19 17 NA CASSIRGSGPLPYEQYF
TRBV11-2 16 NA CASSSPRGGQRTEAFF
TRBV7-2 15 NA CASSRPGTGNQPQHF
TRBV7-3 13 NA CATSLAGGETQYF
TRBV6-1 11 once CASSDWGLYTF
TRBV7-9 12 NA CASSRGEEKLFF
TRBV7-2 12 NA CASSLVTGELFF
TRBV5-1 14 NA CASSLESGRGTQYF
TRBV9 17 once CASSPRGGGLAVREQFF
TRBV11-2 11 NA CASSYHNEQFF
TRBV15 11 NA CATGNNYGYTF
TRBV2 12 NA CASSRGAGELFF
TRBV6-1 13 NA CASSGYGPDTQYF
TRBV13 12 NA CASSVSTDTQYF
TRBV18 14 NA CASSPREFNYGYTF
TRBV7-2 17 NA CASSLEDSGRWAETQYF
TRBV6-6 15 NA CASSLAGGRADTQYF